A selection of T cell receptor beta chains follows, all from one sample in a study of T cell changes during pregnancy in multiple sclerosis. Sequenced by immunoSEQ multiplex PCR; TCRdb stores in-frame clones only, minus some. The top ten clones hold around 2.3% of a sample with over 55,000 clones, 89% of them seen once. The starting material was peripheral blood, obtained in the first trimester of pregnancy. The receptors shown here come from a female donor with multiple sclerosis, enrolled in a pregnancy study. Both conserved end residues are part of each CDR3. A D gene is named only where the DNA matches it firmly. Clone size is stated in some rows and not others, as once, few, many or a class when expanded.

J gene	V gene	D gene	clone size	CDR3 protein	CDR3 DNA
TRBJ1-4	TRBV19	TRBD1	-	CASSTGTGVATNEKLFF	TGTGCCAGTAGTACCGGGACAGGGGTTGCAACTAATGAAAAACTGTTTTTT
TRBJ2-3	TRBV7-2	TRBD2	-	CASSSGLAGSTDTQYF	TGTGCCAGCAGCTCGGGACTAGCGGGCAGCACAGATACGCAGTATTTT
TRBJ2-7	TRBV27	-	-	CASNRKPGLAYEQYF	TGTGCCAGCAACCGAAAGCCGGGACTGGCCTACGAGCAGTACTTC
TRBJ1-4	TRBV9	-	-	CASSVEGRRAGEKLFF	TGTGCCAGCAGCGTAGAGGGTCGAAGGGCGGGGGAAAAACTGTTTTTT
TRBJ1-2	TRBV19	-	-	CASTKTGQNYGYTF	TGTGCCAGTACCAAAACCGGACAGAACTATGGCTACACCTTC
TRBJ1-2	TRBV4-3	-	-	CASSPWREETNYGYTF	TGCGCCAGCAGCCCCTGGCGGGAAGAAACTAACTATGGCTACACCTTC
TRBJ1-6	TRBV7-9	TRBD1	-	CASSLASPDRGTSPLHF	TGTGCCAGCAGCTTAGCTTCCCCAGACAGGGGGACTTCACCCCTCCACTTT
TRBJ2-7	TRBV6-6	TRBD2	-	CASGRSTRGDEQYF	TGTGCCAGCGGCCGATCGACGCGGGGGGACGAGCAGTACTTC
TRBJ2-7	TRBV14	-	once	CASSLQEHYEQYF	TGTGCCAGCAGCCTACAGGAACACTACGAGCAGTACTTC
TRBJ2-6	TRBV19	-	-	CASSTGAGANVLTF	TGTGCCAGTAGTACAGGGGCTGGGGCCAACGTCCTGACTTTC
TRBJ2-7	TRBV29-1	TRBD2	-	CSVSTSAQEQYF	TGCAGCGTCTCTACTAGCGCCCAAGAGCAGTACTTC
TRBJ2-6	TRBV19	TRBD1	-	CASSRQGLSSGANVLTF	TGTGCCAGTAGTAGACAGGGGTTGAGCTCTGGGGCCAACGTCCTGACTTTC
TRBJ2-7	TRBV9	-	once	CASSPGGGPGYEQYF	TGTGCCAGCAGCCCTGGGGGGGGGCCTGGCTACGAGCAGTACTTC
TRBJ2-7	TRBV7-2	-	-	CASTVDRSYEQYF	TGTGCCAGCACAGTTGACAGATCCTACGAGCAGTACTTC
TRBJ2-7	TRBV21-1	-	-	CASSKRARTSSYEQYF	TGTGCCAGCAGCAAGAGGGCCCGAACCAGCTCCTACGAGCAGTACTTC
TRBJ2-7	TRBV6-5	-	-	CASSYRQGTYEQYF	TGTGCCAGCAGTTACCGTCAGGGAACCTACGAGCAGTACTTC
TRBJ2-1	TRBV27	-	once	CASSPREGSYNEQFF	TGTGCCAGCAGTCCCCGAGAGGGCTCCTACAATGAGCAGTTCTTC